A single TCR beta chain is shown here with its context. The data were taken from a study of blood T cells in healthy people across ages. With a J-beta primer mix and a sample-barcoded 5' primer, a second PCR ran about 7 to 12 cycles. TCRdb redid the calling of the 5' RACE reads with MiXCR, one entry per CDR3 protein. The sample carries about 1.8 million distinct CDR3 sequences, around 48% recorded once. With 0 bases removed from V and 9 bases from J, the gap between germline ends came to 9 bases. CDR1 and CDR2 from the germline V gene are MNHEY and SVGEGT. CDR3 size: 13 residues. The chain employs TRBV6-2 or TRBV6-3 and TRBJ1-5; D is undetermined. The origin of this receptor is a woman in her thirties or forties in good health. The sample was blood. The CDR3 DNA is TGTGCCAGCAGTTACTCAGACGGTTTGCCCCAGCATTTT. Translation gives CASSYSDGLPQHF.